This T cell receptor (beta chain) was recorded in a study of T cell repertoires in aging, cancer and after chemotherapy. Across the whole study: Patients with glioblastoma brain tumors were sampled before and after temozolomide-based therapy. Notes on the study in general: In cancer patients, declining TCR diversity with age involved lost richness and lost evenness.

Peripheral blood genomic DNA, not sorted cells or RNA, was the template. This clonotype ranks as medium-sized. The antigen is not known. A mixed TRB-A/B primer pool amplified rearranged TRB by multiplex touch-down PCR. One entry per CDR3 protein, called by TCRdb with MiXCR from the multiplex PCR reads. The table shows under 2,500 distinct CDR3 sequences, with about 19% occurring only once. The CDR3 has 13 residues. From germline, CDR1 is KGHSH and CDR2 LQKENI. Trimming took 1 base from V and 3 from J, leaving 7 bases between them. Sample: blood. The chain couples TRBV18 to TRBJ2-7; a possible D gene is TRBD1 (5 bases). The TCR sequence derives from a human donor with a solid tumor. The CDR3 sequence: CASSPQGNYEQYF. CDR3 DNA sequence: TGTGCCAGCTCACCACAGGGGAACTACGAGCAGTACTTC.